Listed below are T cell receptor beta chains from one sample, sequenced in a study of human T cells and chemical hapten exposure. Each CDR3 protein is one row after TCRdb ran MiXCR on the RACE reads. Among approximately 90,000 distinct CDR3 sequences listed, about 8.6% were seen once. Sequenced: whole blood. The receptors were sampled from a female donor in good health. Some clones in this sample may be carry-over from other donors' samples. Each CDR3 is given with its conserved first and last residue. A D gene is named only where the DNA matches it firmly. Where a row states a size, it is once, few, many or the class of an expanded clone; other rows omit it.

clone size	D gene	V gene	J gene	CDR3 protein	CDR3 DNA
-	-	TRBV25-1	TRBJ1-6	CASSRAVGGLYNSPLHF	TGTGCCAGCAGCCGGGCCGTTGGTGGGCTCTATAATTCACCCCTCCACTTT
many	TRBD1	TRBV20-1	TRBJ1-1	CSAARDRGRRSEDAGAFF	TGCAGTGCTGCCCGGGACAGGGGTCGACGATCGGAAGACGCGGGAGCTTTCTTT
-	TRBD1	TRBV2	TRBJ2-7	CASSGDRGRSYEQYF	TGTGCCAGCAGCGGGGACAGGGGGCGAAGCTACGAGCAGTACTTC
-	TRBD2	TRBV10-3	TRBJ2-1	CAISGLAGGTYNEQFF	TGTGCCATCTCGGGACTAGCGGGAGGCACCTACAATGAGCAGTTCTTC
-	TRBD1	TRBV6-6	TRBJ2-3	CASSKDRTTDTQYF	TGTGCCAGCAGCAAGGACAGGACCACAGATACGCAGTATTTT
-	-	TRBV9	TRBJ2-3	CASSVGGQTDTQYF	TGTGCCAGCAGCGTAGGGGGGCAGACAGATACGCAGTATTTT
few	-	TRBV19	TRBJ1-4	CASSGIDWYGEKLFF	TGTGCCAGTAGTGGGATCGACTGGTATGGTGAAAAACTGTTTTTT
few	-	TRBV30	TRBJ2-1	CAWSNLARNEQFF	TGTGCCTGGAGTAATCTAGCCCGCAATGAGCAGTTCTTC
many	-	TRBV10-3	TRBJ2-5	CAISGGSGAGETQYF	TGTGCCATCAGTGGGGGTTCGGGGGCCGGAGAGACCCAGTACTTC
few	-	TRBV28	TRBJ2-3	CASSKSSTDTQYF	TGTGCCAGCAGTAAGAGTAGCACAGATACGCAGTATTTT
many	-	TRBV15	TRBJ2-5	CATSKAPEETQYF	TGTGCCACCAGCAAGGCACCCGAAGAGACCCAGTACTTC
few	-	TRBV4-1	TRBJ2-1	CASSPATGTSDYNEQFF	TGCGCCAGCAGCCCAGCTACCGGGACGAGTGACTACAATGAGCAGTTCTTC
few	-	TRBV24-1	TRBJ2-4	CATSEPGTAGGNIQYF	TGTGCCACCAGTGAGCCAGGGACAGCCGGGGGAAACATTCAGTACTTC
-	TRBD2	TRBV6-2/TRBV6-3	TRBJ2-3	CASSYMGTNTDTQYF	TGTGCCAGCAGTTACATGGGGACTAACACAGATACGCAGTATTTT
-	TRBD1	TRBV12-5	TRBJ1-5	CASGSDRAQHF	TGTGCTAGTGGTTCCGACAGGGCCCAGCATTTT
-	TRBD2	TRBV29-1	TRBJ2-7	CSVTGTSGTYEQYF	TGCAGCGTTACCGGGACTAGCGGAACCTACGAGCAGTACTTC
few	-	TRBV28	TRBJ2-3	CASSLRVVRGGGTDTQYF	TGTGCCAGCAGTTTACGAGTAGTCCGGGGCGGGGGCACAGATACGCAGTATTTT
-	TRBD1	TRBV28	TRBJ1-2	CASSRDRVSGYTF	TGTGCCAGCAGCCGGGACAGGGTGTCTGGCTACACCTTC
-	-	TRBV19	TRBJ2-7	CASTSLIEPYEQYF	TGTGCCAGTACTTCCTTGATAGAACCCTACGAGCAGTACTTC
many	TRBD2	TRBV11-2	TRBJ2-3	CASRLMRPGGRISDTQYF	TGTGCCAGCAGACTTATGAGGCCTGGCGGGAGGATCTCAGATACGCAGTATTTT
-	-	TRBV6-1	TRBJ2-3	CASSESLTDTQYF	TGTGCCAGCAGTGAAAGCCTCACAGATACGCAGTATTTT
-	-	TRBV4-3	TRBJ2-3	CASSQGSPGASTDTQYF	TGCGCCAGCAGCCAAGGGTCGCCCGGGGCCAGCACAGATACGCAGTATTTT
-	-	TRBV7-2	TRBJ1-5	CASSLVGASSNQPQHF	TGTGCCAGCAGCTTAGTAGGGGCAAGCAGCAATCAGCCCCAGCATTTT
-	-	TRBV30	TRBJ1-6	CAWRRGGGGTSPLHF	TGTGCCTGGAGGCGAGGGGGGGGCGGAACTTCACCCCTCCACTTT
few	-	TRBV7-2	TRBJ2-7	CASSPQVYEQYF	TGTGCCAGCAGCCCTCAGGTCTACGAGCAGTACTTC
-	TRBD1	TRBV20-1	TRBJ2-7	CSARDWTGGSYEQYF	TGCAGTGCTAGAGATTGGACAGGCGGCTCCTACGAGCAGTACTTC
few	-	TRBV2	TRBJ1-5	CASSLGGLQPQHF	TGTGCCAGCTCCCTAGGGGGATTGCAGCCCCAGCATTTT
many	-	TRBV20-1	TRBJ2-1	CSAVKPGRKNNEQFF	TGCAGTGCCGTAAAACCGGGACGCAAAAACAATGAGCAGTTCTTC
-	TRBD1	TRBV10-3	TRBJ2-5	CAISGGQGETQYF	TGTGCCATCAGTGGGGGACAGGGGGAGACCCAGTACTTC
many	TRBD2	TRBV28	TRBJ2-3	CASRSGTSQQSTQYF	TGTGCCAGCAGGTCCGGGACTAGTCAACAGTCTACGCAGTATTTT
few	TRBD1	TRBV5-1	TRBJ2-7	CASSLYRDRDYEQYF	TGCGCCAGCAGCTTGTATCGGGACAGGGACTACGAGCAGTACTTC
-	-	TRBV3-1	TRBJ2-2	CASSQTSTGELFF	TGTGCCAGCAGCCAGACTAGTACCGGGGAGCTGTTTTTT
-	-	TRBV12-3/TRBV12-4	TRBJ2-1	CASSQQNSYNEQFF	TGTGCCAGCAGCCAACAGAACTCCTACAATGAGCAGTTCTTC
-	TRBD2	TRBV29-1	TRBJ2-1	CSVVDTLAASPFF	TGCAGCGTTGTCGATACACTAGCGGCTTCTCCTTTCTTC
-	-	TRBV5-1	TRBJ1-1	CASRQAYQGRDTEAFF	TGCGCCAGCAGGCAAGCTTACCAGGGGCGTGACACTGAAGCTTTCTTT
-	-	TRBV27	TRBJ2-1	CASSLSTEIYNEQFF	TGTGCAAGCAGTTTATCGACAGAGATATACAATGAGCAGTTCTTC
many	-	TRBV14	TRBJ2-2	CASSRQDDTGELFF	TGTGCCAGCAGCCGACAGGATGACACCGGGGAGCTGTTTTTT
-	TRBD1	TRBV4-2	TRBJ1-4	CASRVLQGAGEKLFF	TGTGCCAGCAGGGTATTACAGGGGGCGGGGGAAAAACTGTTTTTT
-	TRBD2	TRBV20-1	TRBJ2-3	CSARATFLAGRAIGTDTQYF	TGCAGTGCTAGAGCCACGTTTTTAGCGGGGAGGGCCATTGGGACAGATACGCAGTATTTT
many	TRBD1	TRBV28	TRBJ2-7	CASSFETGLSYEQYF	TGTGCCAGCAGTTTTGAGACAGGGCTCTCCTACGAGCAGTACTTC
many	TRBD1	TRBV5-1	TRBJ2-7	CASSLWDRVNEQYF	TGCGCCAGCAGCCTGTGGGACAGGGTCAACGAGCAGTACTTC
-	-	TRBV7-9	TRBJ1-1	CAGSKGGTEAFF	TGTGCCGGCAGCAAAGGGGGAACTGAAGCTTTCTTT
few	TRBD1	TRBV28	TRBJ1-4	CASSRQGTNEKLFF	TGTGCCAGCAGTCGACAGGGGACTAATGAAAAACTGTTTTTT
few	-	TRBV2	TRBJ2-7	CASSDFHKTAPYEQYF	TGTGCCAGCAGTGATTTCCATAAGACAGCCCCCTACGAGCAGTACTTC
many	-	TRBV5-1	TRBJ2-4	CASSLFPGLAGDIQYF	TGCGCCAGCAGCTTGTTTCCTGGGTTGGCTGGGGACATTCAGTACTTC
many	TRBD2	TRBV12-3/TRBV12-4	TRBJ2-7	CASTPGLAFEQYF	TGTGCCAGCACGCCGGGACTAGCTTTTGAGCAGTACTTC
many	TRBD1	TRBV3-1	TRBJ1-2	CASSQSDRDYGYTF	TGTGCCAGCAGCCAATCGGACAGGGACTATGGCTACACCTTC
many	TRBD2	TRBV20-1	TRBJ2-7	CSARDSGSYYEQYF	TGCAGTGCTAGAGATAGCGGGAGTTACTACGAGCAGTACTTC
few	-	TRBV6-2/TRBV6-3	TRBJ2-1	CASSPRWGGLYNEQFF	TGTGCCAGCAGTCCCCGGTGGGGAGGCCTTTACAATGAGCAGTTCTTC
-	-	TRBV28	TRBJ1-1	CASSLLPPGQAEAFF	TGTGCCAGCAGTTTGTTACCCCCGGGGCAAGCTGAAGCTTTCTTT
few	-	TRBV20-1	TRBJ1-1	CSAFLSNTEAFF	TGCAGTGCATTTTTATCGAACACTGAAGCTTTCTTT
few	TRBD2	TRBV6-2/TRBV6-3	TRBJ2-3	CASRHTSAYTDTQYF	TGTGCCAGCAGGCACACTAGCGCCTACACAGATACGCAGTATTTT